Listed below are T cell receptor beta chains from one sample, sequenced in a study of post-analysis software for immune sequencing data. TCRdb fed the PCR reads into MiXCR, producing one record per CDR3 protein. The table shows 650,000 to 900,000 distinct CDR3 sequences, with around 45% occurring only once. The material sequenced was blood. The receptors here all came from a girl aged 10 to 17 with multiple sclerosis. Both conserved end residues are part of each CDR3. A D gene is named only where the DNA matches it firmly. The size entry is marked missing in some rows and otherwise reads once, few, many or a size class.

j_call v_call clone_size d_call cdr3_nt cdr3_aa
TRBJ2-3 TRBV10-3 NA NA TGTGCCATCAGTGTGACCTTTCTCGGGTTCACAGATACGCAGTATTTT CAISVTFLGFTDTQYF
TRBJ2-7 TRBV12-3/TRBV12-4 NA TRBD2 TGTGCCAGCACCGGCGGGAGGGCGGGTGAGCAGTACTTC CASTGGRAGEQYF
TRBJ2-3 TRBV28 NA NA TGTGCCAGCACCTGGGACTCAACTAGCACAGATACGCAGTATTTT CASTWDSTSTDTQYF
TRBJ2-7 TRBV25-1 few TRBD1 TGTGCCAGCAGTGATCCCGCCCTTGGGGTCGGAGGACAGGGCACCTACGAGCAGTACTTC CASSDPALGVGGQGTYEQYF
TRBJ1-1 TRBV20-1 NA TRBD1 TGCAGTGCTAGAGATAAAGTGGGACAGAACTCTGAAGCTTTCTTT CSARDKVGQNSEAFF
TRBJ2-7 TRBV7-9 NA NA TGTGCCAGCAGCCACCGGGACCGCAGCTCCTACGAGCAGTACTTC CASSHRDRSSYEQYF
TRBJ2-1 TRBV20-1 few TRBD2 TGCAGTGCTACCCGACTAGCGGGAGCGCTCACCTACAATGAGCAGTTCTTC CSATRLAGALTYNEQFF
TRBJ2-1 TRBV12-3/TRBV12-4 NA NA TGTGCCAGCAGTTTAAGGCCTAGCGGAGGGGGTAGTGAGCAGTTCTTC CASSLRPSGGGSEQFF
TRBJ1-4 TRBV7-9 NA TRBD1 TGTGCCAGCAGCCCAACAGGGGGCATTAATGAAAAACTGTTTTTT CASSPTGGINEKLFF
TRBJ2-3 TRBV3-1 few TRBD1 TGTGCCAGCAGCCAGACAGGGGGCATAGGAGATACGCAGTATTTT CASSQTGGIGDTQYF
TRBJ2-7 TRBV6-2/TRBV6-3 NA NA TGTGCCAGCAGTTTCCTAGCAGGGCGCTCCTACGAGCAGTACTTC CASSFLAGRSYEQYF
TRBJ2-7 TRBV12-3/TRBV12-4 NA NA TGTGCCAGCAGTTTAAGAGGCAGGGAGTTTTTCTACGAGCAGTACTTC CASSLRGREFFYEQYF
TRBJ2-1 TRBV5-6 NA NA TGTGCCAGCAGCTTGGCCGGGCTAGCTAGCTCCTACAATGAGCAGTTCTTC CASSLAGLASSYNEQFF
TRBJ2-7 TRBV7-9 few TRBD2 TGTGCCAGCAGCTCTCCCGGGGGGGGCGAGCAGTACTTC CASSSPGGGEQYF
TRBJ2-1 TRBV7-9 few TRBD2 TGTGCCAGCAGCTTGCTAGCGGGGTCCAATGAGCAGTTCTTC CASSLLAGSNEQFF
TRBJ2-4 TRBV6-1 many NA TGTGCCACTTTACAGGGTGGGGGCAAAAACATTCAGTACTTC CATLQGGGKNIQYF
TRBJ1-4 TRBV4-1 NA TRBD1 TGCGCCAGCAGCCAACCCGACAGGGGAGACGAAAAACTGTTTTTT CASSQPDRGDEKLFF
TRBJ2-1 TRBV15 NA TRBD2 TGTGCCACCAGCTCCCGGTCGGGGGGCAATGAGCAGTTCTTC CATSSRSGGNEQFF
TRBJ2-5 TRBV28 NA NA TGTGCCAGCAGTTTAGAGCAGGGAGCACCCCAAGAGACCCAGTACTTC CASSLEQGAPQETQYF
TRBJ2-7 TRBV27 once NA TGTGCCAGCAGTTTATTCCCTAGCGCCCCTCCCTACGAGCAGTACTTC CASSLFPSAPPYEQYF
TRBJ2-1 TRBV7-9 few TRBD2 TGTGCCAGCAGCCCGACCGGGGGGAGAGGACTAGCGGCCAATGAGCAGTTCTTC CASSPTGGRGLAANEQFF
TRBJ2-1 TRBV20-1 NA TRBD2 TGCAGTGCTAGAGATCCCCCGGGAGGGCCCTCTAATGAGCAGTGCTTC CSARDPPGGPSNEQCF
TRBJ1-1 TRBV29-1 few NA TGCAGCGCTAGTTACACTGAAGCTTTCTTT CSASYTEAFF
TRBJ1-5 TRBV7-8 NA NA TGTGCCAGCAGCTTACAGGAGTATAGCAATCAGCCCCAGCATTTT CASSLQEYSNQPQHF
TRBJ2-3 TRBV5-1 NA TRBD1 TGCGCCAGCAGCTGGACAGGTCCAGATACGCAGTATTTT CASSWTGPDTQYF
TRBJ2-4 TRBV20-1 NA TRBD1 TGCAGTGCTACCTGGACAGGGGGCAGCGCCAAAAACATTCAGTACTTC CSATWTGGSAKNIQYF
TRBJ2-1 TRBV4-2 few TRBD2 TGTGCCAGCAGCCAGGCCCGGGGACTAGCGGGAAATGAGCAGTTCTTC CASSQARGLAGNEQFF
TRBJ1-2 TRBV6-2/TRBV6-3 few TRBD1 TGTGCCAGCAGTTTCAAGACAGGGTATGGCTACACCTTC CASSFKTGYGYTF
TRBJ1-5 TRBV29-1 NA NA TGCAGCGTCGCTGAGGGTTGGGTCAATCGGCCCCAGCATTTT CSVAEGWVNRPQHF
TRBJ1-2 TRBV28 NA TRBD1 TGTGCCAGCAGGGGGACAGGGACCTATGGCTACACCTTC CASRGTGTYGYTF
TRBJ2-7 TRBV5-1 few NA TGCGCCAGCAGCTACAGGGATTTTGCCGAGCAGTACTTC CASSYRDFAEQYF
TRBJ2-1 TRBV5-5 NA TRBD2 TGTGCCAGCAGCCTGACTAGCGGAGATGACAATGAGCAGTTCTTC CASSLTSGDDNEQFF
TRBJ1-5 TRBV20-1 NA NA TGCAGTGCTGATGCGTATGATCAGCCCCAGCATTTT CSADAYDQPQHF
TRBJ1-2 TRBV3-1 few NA TGTGCCAGCAGCCAAGGACCACAGGGAATGGGCACCTTC CASSQGPQGMGTF
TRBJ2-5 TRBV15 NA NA TGTGCCACCAGCGGACATAGCGGCCGCCAAGAGACCCAGTACTTC CATSGHSGRQETQYF